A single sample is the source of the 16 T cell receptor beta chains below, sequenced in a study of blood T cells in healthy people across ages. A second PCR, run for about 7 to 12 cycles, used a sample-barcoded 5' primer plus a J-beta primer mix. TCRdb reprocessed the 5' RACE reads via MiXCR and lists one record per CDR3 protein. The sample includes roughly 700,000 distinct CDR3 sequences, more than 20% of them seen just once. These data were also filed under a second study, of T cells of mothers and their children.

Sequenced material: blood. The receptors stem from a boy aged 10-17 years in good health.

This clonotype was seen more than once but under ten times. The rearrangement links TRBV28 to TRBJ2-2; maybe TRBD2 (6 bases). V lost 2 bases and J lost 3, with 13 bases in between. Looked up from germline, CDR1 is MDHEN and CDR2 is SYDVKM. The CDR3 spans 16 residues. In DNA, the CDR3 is TGTGCCAGCAGTTTAGTCACGGGGGTCGACACCGGGGAGCTGTTTTTT. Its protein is CASSLVTGVDTGELFF.

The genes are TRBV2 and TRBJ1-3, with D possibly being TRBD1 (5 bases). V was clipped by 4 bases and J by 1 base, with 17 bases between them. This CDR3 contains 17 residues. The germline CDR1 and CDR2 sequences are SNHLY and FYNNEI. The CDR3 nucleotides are TGTGCCAGCAGTGGCGAAGGGGACTCCGATTCTGGAAACACCATATATTTT. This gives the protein CASSGEGDSDSGNTIYF.

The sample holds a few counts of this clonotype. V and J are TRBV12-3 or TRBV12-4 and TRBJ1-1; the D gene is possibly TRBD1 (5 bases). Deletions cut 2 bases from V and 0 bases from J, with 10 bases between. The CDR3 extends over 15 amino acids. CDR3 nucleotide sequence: TGTGCCAGCAGTTTATCGGGGGGAATGAACACTGAAGCTTTCTTT. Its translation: CASSLSGGMNTEAFF.

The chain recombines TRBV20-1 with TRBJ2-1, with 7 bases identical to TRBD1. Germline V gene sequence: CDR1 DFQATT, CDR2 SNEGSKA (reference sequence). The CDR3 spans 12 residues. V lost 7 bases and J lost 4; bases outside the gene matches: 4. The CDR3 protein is CSVMDRYNEQFF. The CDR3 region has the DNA TGCAGTGTTATGGACAGGTACAATGAGCAGTTCTTC.

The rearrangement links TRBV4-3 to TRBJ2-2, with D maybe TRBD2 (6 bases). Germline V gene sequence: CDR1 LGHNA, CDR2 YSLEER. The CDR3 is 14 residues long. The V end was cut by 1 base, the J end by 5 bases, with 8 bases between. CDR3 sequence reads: CASSQGAGTGELFF. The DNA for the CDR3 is TGCGCCAGCAGCCAAGGTGCGGGAACCGGGGAGCTGTTTTTT.

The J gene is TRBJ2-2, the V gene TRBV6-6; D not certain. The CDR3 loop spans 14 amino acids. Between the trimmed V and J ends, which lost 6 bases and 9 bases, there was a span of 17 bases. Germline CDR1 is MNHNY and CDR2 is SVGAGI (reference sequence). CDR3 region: CASRPDFSARELFF. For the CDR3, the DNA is TGTGCCAGCAGGCCTGATTTTTCCGCAAGGGAGCTGTTTTTT.

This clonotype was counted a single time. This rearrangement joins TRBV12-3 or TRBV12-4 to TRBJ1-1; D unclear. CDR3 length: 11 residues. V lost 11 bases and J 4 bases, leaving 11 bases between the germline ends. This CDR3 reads CAAGESTEAFF. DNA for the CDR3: TGTGCCGCCGGGGAAAGCACTGAAGCTTTCTTT.

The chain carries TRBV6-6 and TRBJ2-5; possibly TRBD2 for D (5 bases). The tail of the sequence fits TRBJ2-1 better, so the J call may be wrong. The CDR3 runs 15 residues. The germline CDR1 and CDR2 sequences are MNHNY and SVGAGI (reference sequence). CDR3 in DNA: TGTGCCAGCAGTTTCCTAGCCCTTCCTGACAATGAGCAGTTCTTC. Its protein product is CASSFLALPDNEQFF.

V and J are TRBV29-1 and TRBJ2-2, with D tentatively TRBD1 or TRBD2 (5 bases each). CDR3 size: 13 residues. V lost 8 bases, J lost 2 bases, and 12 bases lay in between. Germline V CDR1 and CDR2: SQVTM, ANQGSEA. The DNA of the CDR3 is TGCAGCTTCCGGGGCTTTAACACCGGGGAGCTGTTTTTT. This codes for CSFRGFNTGELFF.

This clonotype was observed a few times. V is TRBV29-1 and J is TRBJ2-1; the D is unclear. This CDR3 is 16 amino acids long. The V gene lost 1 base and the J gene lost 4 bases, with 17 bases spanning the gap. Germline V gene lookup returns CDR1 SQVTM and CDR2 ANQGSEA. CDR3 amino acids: CSVEVPTRPLYNEQFF. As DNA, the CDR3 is TGCAGCGTTGAAGTCCCGACCAGGCCTCTATACAATGAGCAGTTCTTC.

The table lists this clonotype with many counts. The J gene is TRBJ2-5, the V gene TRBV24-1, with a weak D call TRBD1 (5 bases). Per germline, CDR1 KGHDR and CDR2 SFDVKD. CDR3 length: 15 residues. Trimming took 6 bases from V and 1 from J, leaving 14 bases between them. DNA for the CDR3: TGTGCCACCAGTCCCGGCGTGCAGGGCCAAGAGACCCAGTACTTC. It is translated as CATSPGVQGQETQYF.

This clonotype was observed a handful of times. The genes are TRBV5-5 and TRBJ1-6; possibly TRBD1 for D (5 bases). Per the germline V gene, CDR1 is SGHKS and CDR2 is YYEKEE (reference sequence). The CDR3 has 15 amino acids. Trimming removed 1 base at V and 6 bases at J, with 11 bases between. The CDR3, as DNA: TGTGCCAGCAGCTTGAGGGTAGGGGTTAATTCACCCCTCCACTTT. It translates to CASSLRVGVNSPLHF.

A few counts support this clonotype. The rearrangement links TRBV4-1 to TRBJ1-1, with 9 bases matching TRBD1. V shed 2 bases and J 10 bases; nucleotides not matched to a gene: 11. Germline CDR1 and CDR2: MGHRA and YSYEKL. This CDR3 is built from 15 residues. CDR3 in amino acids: CASSQSGGTGSGAFF. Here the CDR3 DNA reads TGCGCCAGCAGCCAAAGTGGGGGGACAGGGTCGGGAGCTTTCTTT.

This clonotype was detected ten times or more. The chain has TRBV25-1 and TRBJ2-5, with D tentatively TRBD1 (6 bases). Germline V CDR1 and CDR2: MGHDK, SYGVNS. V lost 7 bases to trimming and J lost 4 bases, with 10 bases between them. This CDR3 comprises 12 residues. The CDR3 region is CASTLGGETQYF. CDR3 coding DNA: TGTGCCAGCACTTTAGGGGGAGAGACCCAGTACTTC.

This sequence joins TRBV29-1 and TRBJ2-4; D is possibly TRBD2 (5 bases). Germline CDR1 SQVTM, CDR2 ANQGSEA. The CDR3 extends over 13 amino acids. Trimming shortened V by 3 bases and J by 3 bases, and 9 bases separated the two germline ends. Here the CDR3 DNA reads TGCAGCGTTGAGGACTCTATCAAAAACATTCAGTACTTC. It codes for CSVEDSIKNIQYF.

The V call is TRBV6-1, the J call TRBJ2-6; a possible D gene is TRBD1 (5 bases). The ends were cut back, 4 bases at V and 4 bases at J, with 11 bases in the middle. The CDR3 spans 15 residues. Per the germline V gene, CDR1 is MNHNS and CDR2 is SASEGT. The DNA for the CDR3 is TGTGCCAGCAGTGGCAGGGTTGAGGGGGCCAACGTCCTGACTTTC. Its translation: CASSGRVEGANVLTF.